Each of the 31 T cell receptor beta chains below was sequenced from the same sample in a study of T-cell memory formation after mild COVID-19. TCRdb reprocessed the 5' RACE reads via MiXCR and lists one record per CDR3 protein. The table records about 270,000 distinct CDR3 sequences, around 15% of them present only once. The material sequenced was PBMCs or a T cell subset sorted from them (not recorded which). These receptors originate from a man between 18 and 29 years old who had mild COVID-19 (a few samples of this study predate the infection). Cell type and time point are not known.

CDR3 DNA: TGCGCCAGCAGCTTCGGCCTCCTGGATGATACGCAGTATTTT. Translation: CASSFGLLDDTQYF. The rearrangement links TRBV5-1 to TRBJ2-3, with D unclear. The V end was cut by 2 bases, the J end by 6 bases, with 13 bases between. The length of the CDR3 is 14 residues. CDR1 SGHRS and CDR2 YFSETQ come from the germline V gene.

This clonotype was observed a handful of times. V is TRBV29-1 and J is TRBJ2-6, with 10 bases identical to TRBD1. V shed 5 bases, J shed 0 bases, and the junction held 1 base outside the gene matches. The CDR3 consists of 15 residues. Germline V gene lookup returns CDR1 SQVTM and CDR2 ANQGSEA. CDR3 DNA: TGCAGCGTTAGACAGGGGGCCTCTGGGGCCAACGTCCTGACTTTC. It codes for CSVRQGASGANVLTF.

This clonotype was observed a handful of times. This sequence joins TRBV6-2 or TRBV6-3 and TRBJ2-1; TRBD2 aligns across 8 bases. Germline lookup yields CDR1 MNHEY and CDR2 SVGEGT. This CDR3 has 14 amino acids. Germline trimming cut 4 bases from V and 7 bases from J; bases unmatched to any gene: 6. In DNA form, the CDR3 reads TGTGCCAGCAGTTGGTTAGCGGGGAGGAATGAGCAGTTCTTC. Its protein product is CASSWLAGRNEQFF.

This clonotype was counted at least ten times. V gene TRBV20-1 combines with J gene TRBJ2-5; 7 bases align to TRBD2. Germline CDR1 reads DFQATT; CDR2 reads SNEGSKA (reference sequence). This CDR3 is 15 amino acids long. With 0 bases clipped from V and 1 base from J, the junction kept 5 bases outside the gene matches. CDR3 coding DNA: TGCAGTGCTAGAGATAACCTAGCGGTCCAAGAGACCCAGTACTTC. Protein: CSARDNLAVQETQYF.

The table lists this clonotype with a few counts. This rearrangement joins TRBV29-1 to TRBJ2-3, with a possible D match to TRBD2 (6 bases). Germline V lookup: CDR1 SQVTM, CDR2 ANQGSEA. The CDR3 consists of 12 residues. The V end was cut by 7 bases, the J end by 0 bases, with 8 bases between. CDR3 nucleotides: TGCAGCGCGGGAGACAGCACAGATACGCAGTATTTT. Amino acid sequence: CSAGDSTDTQYF.

This clonotype was picked up a small number of times. The V and J genes are TRBV4-1 and TRBJ2-3, with D tentatively TRBD2 (5 bases). CDR1 is MGHRA and CDR2 is YSYEKL in the germline V gene. Trimming removed 1 base from V and 6 bases from J, with 17 bases in between. CDR3 length: 16 residues. CDR3 DNA: TGCGCCAGCAGCCAAGTTGGCAGGTCCCGGAGGGATACGCAGTATTTT. Amino acid sequence: CASSQVGRSRRDTQYF.

CDR3 nucleotide sequence: TGTGCCAGCAGTGACTCGGCGACTGGGGCTTCCTCTAATGAAAAACTGTTTTTT. As protein: CASSDSATGASSNEKLFF. The rearrangement links TRBV6-4 to TRBJ1-4; D might be TRBD1 (5 bases). V was shortened by 0 bases and J by 3 bases, with 17 bases between the two germline ends. The CDR3 runs to 18 residues. In germline, CDR1 is MRHNA, CDR2 SNTAGT.

This clonotype was seen ten or more times. The J gene is TRBJ2-1, the V gene TRBV27; the D gene is possibly TRBD2 (6 bases). The germline V gene encodes CDR1 MNHEY and CDR2 SMNVEV (reference sequence). V was trimmed by 7 bases and J by 1 base, leaving 17 bases between them. This CDR3 has 16 amino acids. For the CDR3, the DNA is TGTGCCAGCATCGGCGAGGGCGGGAAATCCTACAATGAGCAGTTCTTC. Amino acids: CASIGEGGKSYNEQFF.

There are a few counts of this clonotype. Likely a read error: the CDR3 ends without its conserved phenylalanine or tryptophan. The chain recombines TRBV15 with TRBJ2-1; no firm D call. The CDR3 covers 15 residues. Trimming removed 0 bases from V and 8 bases from J, with 14 bases in between. Germline V CDR1 and CDR2: LNHNV, YYDKDF (reference sequence). Here the CDR3 reads CATSRDRGGLHEQFL. CDR3 coding DNA: TGTGCCACCAGCAGAGACCGCGGTGGATTGCATGAGCAGTTCCTC.

The V call is TRBV4-1, the J call TRBJ2-5, with D possibly matching TRBD2 (7 bases). Germline V gene lookup returns CDR1 MGHRA and CDR2 YSYEKL. V was clipped by 1 base and J by 0 bases, with 15 bases between them. The CDR3 is 17 amino acids. CDR3 coding DNA: TGCGCCAGCAGCCAAGTCTTACAGGGAGGGTACCAAGAGACCCAGTACTTC. This encodes CASSQVLQGGYQETQYF.

The chain is built from TRBV29-1 and TRBJ1-1, with TRBD1 matching over 7 bases. Germline CDR1 is SQVTM and CDR2 is ANQGSEA. This CDR3 is built from 12 residues. V was clipped by 8 bases and J by 5 bases; unmatched bases: 8. DNA of the CDR3: TGCAGCACAAACAGGGGAGGAACTGAAGCTTTCTTT. Its protein product is CSTNRGGTEAFF. The full variable domain, rest sourced from reference TRBV29-1 and TRBJ1-1, is SAVISQKPSRDICQRGTSLTIQCQVDSQVTMMFWYRQQPGQSLTLIATANQGSEATYESGFVIDKFPISRPNLTFSTLTVSNMSPEDSSIYLCSTNRGGTEAFFGQGTRLTVV.

The chain joins TRBV6-1 to TRBJ2-7; TRBD1 matches 11 bases. Losses at the gene ends were 3 bases for V and 7 bases for J; bases not matched to a gene: 8. The V gene's germline CDR1 is MNHNS and CDR2 SASEGT. The CDR3 consists of 15 residues. Here the CDR3 reads CASSDDGTGGEEQYF. CDR3 sequence (DNA): TGTGCCAGCAGTGACGACGGGACAGGGGGAGAGGAGCAGTACTTC.

This clonotype has a handful of counts. The chain carries TRBV5-6 and TRBJ2-5; 11 nucleotides align to TRBD1. In germline, CDR1 is SGHDT, CDR2 YYEEEE. This CDR3 comprises 15 residues. Trimming removed 2 bases from V and 10 bases from J; junction bases left unmatched: 10. CDR3 bases: TGTGCCAGCAGCTTTTTAGGGACAGGGGGGGAGGGCCAGTACTTC. It yields the protein CASSFLGTGGEGQYF. The complete variable domain, with remaining parts taken from reference TRBV5-6 and TRBJ2-5, reads DAGVTQSPTHLIKTRGQQVTLRCSPKSGHDTVSWYQQALGQGPQFIFQYYEEEERQRGNFPDRFSGHQFPNYSSELNVNALLLGDSALYLCASSFLGTGGEGQYFGPGTRLLVL.

V usage is TRBV10-3 and J usage is TRBJ2-6; D call uncertain. This CDR3 comprises 16 residues. Germline lookup yields CDR1 ENHRY and CDR2 SYGVKD. Trimming pared 0 bases from V and 4 bases from J, leaving 10 bases between. CDR3 DNA: TGTGCCATCAGTGAGTCTGTGGGTGCAGGGGCCAACGTCCTGACTTTC. The encoded protein is CAISESVGAGANVLTF.

This clonotype was seen a few times. V usage is TRBV7-9 and J usage is TRBJ2-7; D is uncertain. The germline gives CDR1 SEHNR, CDR2 FQNEAQ (reference sequence). The CDR3 loop spans 13 amino acids. V was trimmed by 3 bases and J by 3 bases, leaving 9 bases between them. CDR3 nucleotides: TGTGCCAGCAGCTTCGGCACCCTCTACGAGCAGTACGTC. Protein sequence: CASSFGTLYEQYV.

This clonotype was seen only a few times. J is TRBJ2-3 and V is TRBV4-3; 7 bases fit TRBD2. Germline V gene data show CDR1 as LGHNA and CDR2 as YSLEER. CDR3 size: 16 residues. Losses at the gene ends were 0 bases for V and 0 bases for J; bases not matched to a gene: 3. The DNA for the CDR3 is TGCGCCAGCAGCCAAGAACTGGGAGGGAGCACAGATACGCAGTATTTT. Residues: CASSQELGGSTDTQYF.

In its sample, this clonotype was seen a few times. The rearrangement joins TRBV7-2 to TRBJ2-3, with no clear D. The length of the CDR3 is 12 residues. Trimming cost V 2 bases and J 3 bases, with 3 bases left between them. The germline V gene encodes CDR1 SGHTA and CDR2 FQGNSA. This chain's CDR3 is CASSLMTDTQYF. As DNA, the CDR3 is TGTGCCAGCAGCTTAATGACAGATACGCAGTATTTT.

The chain combines TRBV13 with TRBJ2-2; 7 bases are shared with TRBD1. V shed 5 bases and J 15 bases; nucleotides not matched to a gene: 12. This CDR3 region has 13 residues. Germline V gene sequence: CDR1 PRHDT, CDR2 FYEKMQ (reference sequence). The CDR3: CASSPTGQPPMFF. The CDR3 DNA sequence: TGTGCCAGCAGCCCCACGGGACAGCCGCCGATGTTTTTT.

At least ten counts were recorded for this clonotype. This chain uses TRBV24-1 with TRBJ2-3, with D perhaps matching TRBD1 (6 bases). The CDR3 is 15 residues long. The germline V gene has CDR1 KGHDR and CDR2 SFDVKD. Trimming removed 4 bases from V and 4 bases from J, with 14 bases in between. Here the CDR3 reads CATSEPGHGADTQYF. CDR3 nucleotides: TGTGCCACCAGTGAGCCGGGACACGGGGCAGATACGCAGTATTTT.

This clonotype was counted many times. V and J are TRBV5-1 and TRBJ2-3; D remains unclear. The CDR3 is made up of 13 amino acids. V was trimmed by 7 bases and J by 0 bases, leaving 9 bases between them. Per the germline V gene, CDR1 is SGHRS and CDR2 is YFSETQ. The DNA of the CDR3 is TGCGCCAGCCGGATTGTGAGCACAGATACGCAGTATTTT. This encodes CASRIVSTDTQYF.

This clonotype was recorded at least ten times. The chain carries TRBV7-8 and TRBJ1-1; the D gene is possibly TRBD1 (5 bases). The CDR3 loop spans 13 amino acids. Germline values: CDR1 SGHVS, CDR2 FQNEAQ. Trimming left V 7 bases short and J 4 bases short, with 13 bases between. The CDR3: CASNPLGGTEAFF. CDR3 sequence (DNA): TGTGCCAGCAACCCACTGGGGGGCACTGAAGCTTTCTTT.

V usage is TRBV7-8 and J usage is TRBJ2-1; 9 nucleotides agree with TRBD2. V was pared by 1 base and J by 12 bases, with 10 bases of the junction left unmatched. Germline CDR1 reads SGHVS; CDR2 reads FQNEAQ. This CDR3 spans 15 amino acids. The CDR3 region has the DNA TGTGCCAGCAGCTTAGTTAGCGGGGGTTCGTCTGGGCAGTTCTTC. Its translation is CASSLVSGGSSGQFF.

The V gene is TRBV25-1, the J gene TRBJ1-2; 7 bases are shared with TRBD1. In germline, CDR1 is MGHDK, CDR2 SYGVNS. The CDR3 runs 14 residues. Trimming at V came to 3 bases and at J to 10 bases, leaving 11 bases not matched to a gene. DNA of the CDR3: TGTGCCAGCAGTGAGAGTATCCGGGACAGAGACTACACCTTC. Translating gives CASSESIRDRDYTF.

The chain couples TRBV5-1 to TRBJ1-3; D might be TRBD1 (6 bases). There are 15 residues in the CDR3. V lost 0 bases and J 4 bases, leaving 11 bases between the germline ends. Germline CDR1 reads SGHRS; CDR2 reads YFSETQ. The CDR3 is CASSLGGGSGNTIYF. The CDR3 DNA sequence: TGCGCCAGCAGCTTGGGTGGGGGCTCGGGAAACACCATATATTTT.

The CDR3 spells CASSLFIGDEKLFF. The CDR3 region has the DNA TGTGCCAGCAGTTTATTCATAGGGGATGAAAAACTGTTTTTT. The chain couples TRBV27 to TRBJ1-4; D may be TRBD1 (5 bases). This CDR3 contains 14 residues. The germline V gene encodes CDR1 MNHEY and CDR2 SMNVEV (reference sequence). Trimming removed 1 base at V and 6 bases at J, with 9 bases between.

This clonotype was seen only a few times. The CDR3 DNA reads TGTGCCAGCAGTGAAGCGTCTTTGGGCAGGGCGACTGAAGCTTTCTTT. Translation: CASSEASLGRATEAFF. The chain links TRBV6-1 to TRBJ1-1; D may be TRBD1 (5 bases). Trimming stripped 0 bases from V and 5 bases from J, with 16 bases between. CDR3 length equals 16 residues. Germline-derived CDR1 and CDR2 are MNHNS and SASEGT.

This clonotype occurred a few times. At one end, the junction sequence differs from germline, possibly due to a read error. The chain combines TRBV7-7 with TRBJ2-1, with TRBD2 matching over 9 bases. Germline V lookup: CDR1 SSHAT, CDR2 FNYEAQ (reference sequence). This CDR3 has 16 amino acids. The CDR3 here is CASSSLAGGGAHEQFF. CDR3 nucleotides: TGTGCTAGCAGCTCCCTCGCTGGCGGGGGGGCCCATGAGCAGTTCTTC.

The rearrangement uses TRBV20-1 and TRBJ1-5, with TRBD1 matching 7 bases. This CDR3 contains 14 residues. Trimming removed 0 bases from V and 6 bases from J; junction bases left unmatched: 5. Germline V gene lookup returns CDR1 DFQATT and CDR2 SNEGSKA (reference sequence). CDR3 protein: CSARDWQGGQPQHF. Written as DNA, the CDR3 is TGCAGTGCTAGAGATTGGCAGGGGGGTCAGCCCCAGCATTTT.

Turning to this clonotype: The junction departs from germline at one end; a sequencing error may be responsible. This chain uses TRBV20-1 with TRBJ1-1; 12 nucleotides match TRBD1. The CDR3 has 13 amino acids. Germline V CDR1 and CDR2: DFQATT, SNEGSKA (reference sequence). This CDR3 reads CSARGTGGDYLPF. CDR3 bases: TGCAGTGCTAGGGGGACAGGGGGCGATTACCTCCCTTTT.

A remark on this clonotype: Given the absence of the conserved phenylalanine or tryptophan at the CDR3 end, a read error is likely. The DNA is omitted, as the CDR3 cannot be located on it reliably, and the CDR3 follows TCRdb's listing. This sequence joins TRBV27 and TRBJ1-2. Per the germline V gene, CDR1 is MNHEY and CDR2 is SMNVEV (reference sequence). The CDR3 has 11 residues if both end residues are counted. The CDR3 sequence: CASSLSKRQRV.

The chain has TRBV6-2 or TRBV6-3 and TRBJ2-6, with TRBD1 matching 7 bases. The CDR3 is 16 residues long. V shed 10 bases, J shed 7 bases, and the junction held 16 bases outside the gene matches. CDR1 is MNHEY, CDR2 SVGEGT, per germline. The CDR3 bases are TGTGCCACTAAACCGACAGGGACGCCCACCGCCAACGTCCTGACTTTC. Its protein product is CATKPTGTPTANVLTF.